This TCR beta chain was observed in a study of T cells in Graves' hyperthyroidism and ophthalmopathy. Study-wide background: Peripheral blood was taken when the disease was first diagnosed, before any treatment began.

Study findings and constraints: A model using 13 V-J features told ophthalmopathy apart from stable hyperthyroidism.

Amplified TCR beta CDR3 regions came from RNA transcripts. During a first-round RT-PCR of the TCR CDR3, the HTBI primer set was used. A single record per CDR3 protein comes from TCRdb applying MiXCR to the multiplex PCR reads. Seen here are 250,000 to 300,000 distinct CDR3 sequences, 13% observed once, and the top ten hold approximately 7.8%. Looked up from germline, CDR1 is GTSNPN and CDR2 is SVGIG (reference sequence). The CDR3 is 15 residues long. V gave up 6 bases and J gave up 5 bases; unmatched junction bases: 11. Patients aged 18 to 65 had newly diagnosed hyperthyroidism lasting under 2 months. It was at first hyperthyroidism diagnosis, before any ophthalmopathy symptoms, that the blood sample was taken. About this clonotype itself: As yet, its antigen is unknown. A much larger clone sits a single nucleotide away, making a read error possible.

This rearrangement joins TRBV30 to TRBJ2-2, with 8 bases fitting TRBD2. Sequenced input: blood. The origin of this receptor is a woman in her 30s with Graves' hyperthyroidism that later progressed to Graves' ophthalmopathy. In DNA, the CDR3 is TGTGCCTGTAGTCGGGGGGGGGCAGGAACCGGGGAGCTGTTTTTT. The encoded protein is CACSRGGAGTGELFF.